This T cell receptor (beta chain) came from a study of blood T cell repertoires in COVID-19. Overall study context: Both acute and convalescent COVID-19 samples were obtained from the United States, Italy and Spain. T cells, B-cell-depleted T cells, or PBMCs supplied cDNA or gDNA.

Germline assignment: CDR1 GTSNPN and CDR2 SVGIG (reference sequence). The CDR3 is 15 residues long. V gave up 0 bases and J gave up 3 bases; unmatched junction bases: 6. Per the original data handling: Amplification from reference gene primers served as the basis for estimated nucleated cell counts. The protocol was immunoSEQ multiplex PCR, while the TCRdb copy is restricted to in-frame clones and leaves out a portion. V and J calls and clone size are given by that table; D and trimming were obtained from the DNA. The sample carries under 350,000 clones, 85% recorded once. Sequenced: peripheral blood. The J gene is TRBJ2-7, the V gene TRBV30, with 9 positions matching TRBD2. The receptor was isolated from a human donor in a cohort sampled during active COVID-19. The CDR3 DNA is TGTGCCTGGAGTGTTCTAGCGGGGATTTTCTACGAGCAGTACTTC. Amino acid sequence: CAWSVLAGIFYEQYF.